This T cell receptor beta chain was recovered during a study of shared clonotypes between healthy human individuals. Overall study findings and caveats: Non-shared clonotypes were found to have lower generation probabilities than the clonotypes that were shared by all four of the sorted-subset donors.

Trimming stripped 0 bases from V and 4 bases from J, with 6 bases between. The length of the CDR3 is 13 residues. Germline CDR1 reads SGDLS; CDR2 reads YYNGEE. On this clone itself: Its antigen is still unknown. This specimen includes other DNA sequences encoding the same CDR3.

Clones were sequenced by immunoSEQ multiplex PCR, and TCRdb holds only the in-frame ones, with some missing. The table lists 2,500,000 or so clones, about 92% of them singletons. Specimen: naive CD4+ T cells sorted from blood. Subset in this sample: CD45RA+ positively selected. The chain couples TRBV9 to TRBJ2-3; D uncertain. The clonotype comes from a man aged 18 to 35 in good health. Written as DNA, the CDR3 is TGTGCCAGCAGCGTAGGGCCGCCAGATACGCAGTATTTT. It codes for CASSVGPPDTQYF.